This T cell receptor beta chain was found in a study of neurological immune-mediated disorders (dated by TCRdb to between 2018 and 2021). In terms of the full investigation: Peripheral blood TCR-beta repertoires from HTLV-I-associated myelopathy (HAM/TSP) patients, multiple sclerosis patients and healthy controls were compared by UMI-based sequencing. The approximately 110 TCR-beta libraries included longitudinal samples, technical triplicates and paired sorted CD4+ and CD8+ T-cell subsets alongside PBMC samples. The cohort comprised 68 subjects: roughly 15 HAM/TSP patients, some 34 multiple sclerosis patients and 20 or so healthy controls. What the study reported, not specific to this receptor: TCR clonal expansion was highest in HAM/TSP patients and lowest in MS patients, with MS patients falling below even healthy controls. Across subjects, expanded clones never shared an identical CDR3 amino acid sequence, which suggests that the TCR-beta repertoires in every group were private.

V is reduced by 0 bases and J by 5 bases, leaving a spacing of 6 bases between them. CDR1 and CDR2 (SGHRS, YFSETQ) derive from the germline V gene. The CDR3 starts with the cysteine, ends with the phenylalanine, and has 13 residues. Only the CDR3 DNA stays, 39 bases, in frame from base 1. For the unsorted PBMC libraries, 2 million PBMCs were stored in RNAlater at -80 degrees C until RNA extraction and were used to generate the libraries. Peripheral blood was subjected to Ficoll-Hypaque density gradient centrifugation to isolate PBMCs, which were then cryopreserved in liquid nitrogen. cDNA synthesis used template-switch 5'RACE with a primer carrying a 10-nucleotide random unique molecular identifier tagging each TCR transcript. Every sequencing run covered 15-18 subjects and yielded more than 160 million TCR-beta sequences. The RNeasy kit was used for extraction of total RNA. The KAPA Real-time Library Amplification kit was used to amplify TCR-beta VDJ regions with primers targeting the TCR constant region and the 5'RACE anchor. Sample indexes and Illumina adaptors were added in a first PCR, and a second PCR then increased library yield. After Ampure bead purification, the roughly 650 bp TCR product was size-selected on a 2% E-gel SizeSelection system. Before pooling, libraries had their quality checked on a Bioanalyzer, their concentration measured with Qubit, and their quantity determined with the Kapa Library Quantification kit. Libraries were sequenced paired-end 2 x 150 bp on an Illumina HiSeq 2500. To increase sequence diversity, about 23-32% phiX was spiked into each library pool. The original pipeline was this. Quality-filtered reads were processed with the UMI-based MiGEC pipeline, and over 75% of raw TCR sequences were removed by the MiGEC pipeline during error correction. IMGT germline references were used for alignment of VDJ genes, and clonotypes were defined by a unique CDR3 amino acid sequence together with V-J genes. Clonal expansion, Shannon diversity, and CDR3 relatedness (CalcPairwiseDistances, ClusterSamples) were evaluated with VDJtools, and phylogenetic trees were built with CLCbio workbench. Clones with at least 8 unique UMIs were defined as expanded, with this threshold being based on coefficient-of-variation modelling across technical triplicates. Clones were called with MiXCR by TCRdb after fastp trimmed the public reads at Q25, and only in-frame beta chains were retained. Rows with a matching CDR3 protein are joined into one entry that keeps the most common DNA and genes. For this entry, the V and J calls and clone size follow TCRdb and not the study's own pipeline. The sample yields tens of thousands of distinct CDR3 sequences; 13% to 15% were counted once. Jointly, the top ten make up 25% to 30% of the sample.

This clonotype was detected many times. The antigen it binds to is not known. Base qualities were left out, and no much larger clone turns up one base away. This sequence uses TRBV5-1 and TRBJ1-5, with the identity of the D gene unclear. The sample taken for sequencing was PBMCs. The receptor comes from a woman aged 45-65 years with HTLV-1-associated myelopathy (HAM/TSP). The nucleotide sequence is given as TGCGCCAGCAGCTTGGCCTCGGATCAGCCCCAGCATTTT. Its translation is CASSLASDQPQHF.